This record covers a single T cell receptor (beta chain). Sequencing was performed with immunoSEQ multiplex PCR; in TCRdb, only in-frame clones are kept and a portion is missing. The sample contains 100,000 to 140,000 clones, 85% to 95% of which appear only once. This specimen belongs to a study of T cell changes during pregnancy in multiple sclerosis. CDR3 length: 14 amino acids. V lost 0 bases and J 5 bases, leaving 8 bases between the germline ends. Per germline, CDR1 KGHSH and CDR2 LQKENI. The V gene is TRBV18, the J gene TRBJ1-5; D gene unclear. The sequence was obtained from a female donor in good health, enrolled as a control in a pregnancy study. The material sequenced was peripheral blood, taken in the third trimester of pregnancy. This CDR3 is CASSPPGSDQPQHF. DNA of the CDR3: TGTGCCAGCTCACCACCGGGGAGTGATCAGCCCCAGCATTTT.